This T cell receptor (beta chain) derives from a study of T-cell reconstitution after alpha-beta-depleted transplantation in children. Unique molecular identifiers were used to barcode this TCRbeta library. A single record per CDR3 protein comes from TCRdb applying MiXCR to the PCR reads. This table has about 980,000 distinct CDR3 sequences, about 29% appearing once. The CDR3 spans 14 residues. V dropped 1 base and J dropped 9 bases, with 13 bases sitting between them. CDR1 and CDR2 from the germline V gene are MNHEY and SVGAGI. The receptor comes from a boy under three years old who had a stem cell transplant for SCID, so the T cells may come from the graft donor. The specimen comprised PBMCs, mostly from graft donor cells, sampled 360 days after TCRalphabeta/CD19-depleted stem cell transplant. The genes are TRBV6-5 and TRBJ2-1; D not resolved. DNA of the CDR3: TGTGCCAGCAGTTACTTAGGGTCTGGTGGTGAGCAGTTCTTC. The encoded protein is CASSYLGSGGEQFF.